Presented here are 17 T cell receptor beta chains from one specimen sequenced in a study of blood T cell repertoires in COVID-19. Using immunoSEQ multiplex PCR, the repertoire was profiled, and TCRdb retains in-frame clones only, with some absent. The sample shows under 250,000 clones, approximately 84% of them seen only once. The material sequenced was peripheral blood. The receptors here all came from a man aged 45-65 years with active or convalescent COVID-19.

For this clone: At one of its ends the junction is not consistent with the germline gene, which may arise from a read error. V is TRBV7-2 and J is TRBJ1-6; maybe TRBD1 (6 bases). Germline CDR1 is SGHTA and CDR2 is FQGNSA. This CDR3 is 15 amino acids long. This CDR3 reads CASSPRTAYYSPLHF. The CDR3 region has the DNA TGTGCCAGCAGCCCCCGGACAGCCTATTATTCACCCCTCCACTTT.

This chain joins TRBV7-9 and TRBJ1-1; D may be TRBD1 (6 bases). In germline, CDR1 is SEHNR, CDR2 FQNEAQ (reference sequence). The V end lost 5 bases, the J end lost 1 base, and 14 bases lay between the germline ends. This CDR3 is 15 amino acids long. For the CDR3, the DNA is TGTGCCAGCAGCACCAAAGGGGGACAGAACACTGAAGCTTTCTTT. Protein: CASSTKGGQNTEAFF. The whole variable domain, remainder taken from reference TRBV7-9 and TRBJ1-1, is DTGVSQNPRHKITKRGQNVTFRCDPISEHNRLYWYRQTLGQGPEFLTYFQNEAQLEKSRLLSDRFSAERPKGSFSTLEIQRTEQGDSAMYLCASSTKGGQNTEAFFGQGTRLTVV.

V usage is TRBV11-1 and J usage is TRBJ2-1; D is unclear. Trimming took off 1 base at V and 6 bases at J, with 7 bases between the two ends. Germline values: CDR1 SGHAT, CDR2 FQDESV (reference sequence). This CDR3 is 13 amino acids long. The CDR3 protein is CASSLELGNEQFF. As DNA, the CDR3 is TGTGCCAGCAGCTTAGAGCTTGGCAATGAGCAGTTCTTC.

The V call is TRBV5-1, the J call TRBJ1-3; 9 nucleotides align to TRBD1. Germline V lookup: CDR1 SGHRS, CDR2 YFSETQ. V was clipped by 4 bases and J by 0 bases; unmatched bases: 2. CDR3 length equals 15 residues. DNA for the CDR3: TGCGCCAGCAGCCTGACAGGGGGCTCTGGAAACACCATATATTTT. Translated, it gives CASSLTGGSGNTIYF.

V gene TRBV28 combines with J gene TRBJ2-5; TRBD1 matches at 8 bases. The CDR3 is 13 residues long. V shed 6 bases and J 4 bases; nucleotides not matched to a gene: 4. Germline CDR1 reads MDHEN; CDR2 reads SYDVKM. In DNA, the CDR3 is TGTGCCAGCAGAGGACAGGGCGGAGAGACCCAGTACTTC. Its translation is CASRGQGGETQYF.

This clone appeared a few times. This chain joins TRBV29-1 and TRBJ2-5, with D perhaps matching TRBD2 (6 bases). In germline, CDR1 is SQVTM, CDR2 ANQGSEA. Trimming removed 6 bases from V and 1 base from J, with 9 bases in between. This CDR3 comprises 12 residues. The CDR3, as DNA: TGCAGCGTAGCGGGCCTCCAAGAGACCCAGTACTTC. This gives the protein CSVAGLQETQYF.

The genes are TRBV7-6 and TRBJ1-4; 10 bases line up with TRBD1. This CDR3 contains 18 residues. CDR1 SGHVS and CDR2 FNYEAQ come from the germline V gene. Unmatched junction bases numbered 11, after V lost 6 bases and J lost 1 base. CDR3 in DNA: TGTGCCAGCAGTCGAGAAGGGACAGGGGTCGTAACTAATGAAAAACTGTTTTTT. Protein: CASSREGTGVVTNEKLFF.

The chain is built from TRBV5-3 and TRBJ1-2; TRBD1 matches at 8 bases. TRBV5-3 qualifies as an ORF whose function is uncertain. The V gene end was trimmed by 10 bases and the J gene end by 5 bases; junction bases not matched to a gene: 10. The CDR3 has 13 residues. This chain's CDR3 is CAAAQGAGYGYTF. Written as DNA, the CDR3 is TGTGCCGCAGCTCAGGGGGCGGGTTATGGCTACACCTTC.

The chain links TRBV7-2 to TRBJ1-2; 10 nucleotides agree with TRBD1. Trimming at V came to 4 bases and at J to 7 bases, leaving 6 bases not matched to a gene. Germline loops: CDR1 SGHTA, CDR2 FQGNSA. The CDR3 length is 14 residues. The CDR3 reads CASSSTTGGFGYTF. DNA for the CDR3: TGTGCCAGCAGCTCTACGACAGGGGGCTTTGGCTACACCTTC.

The chain couples TRBV6-5 to TRBJ2-3; 7 bases line up with TRBD1. Germline CDR1 and CDR2: MNHEY and SVGAGI. The ends lost 1 base at V and 4 bases at J; junction bases unmatched: 8. The CDR3 covers 16 residues. The CDR3: CASSYLQGTRADTQYF. DNA of the CDR3: TGTGCCAGCAGTTACTTACAGGGGACCAGGGCAGATACGCAGTATTTT.

The V gene is TRBV7-9, the J gene TRBJ1-6, with D perhaps TRBD1 (5 bases). In germline, CDR1 is SEHNR, CDR2 FQNEAQ (reference sequence). Trimming took off 5 bases at V and 5 bases at J, with 13 bases between the two ends. CDR3 length equals 15 residues. CDR3 in DNA: TGTGCCAGCAGCCCCGTGGAGGGGAATAATTCACCCCTCCACTTT. It codes for CASSPVEGNNSPLHF.

The CDR3 sequence is CSASPIGGGASYEQFF. As DNA, the CDR3 is TGCAGTGCTAGTCCCATTGGCGGGGGGGCTTCCTATGAGCAGTTCTTC. The chain has TRBV20-1 and TRBJ2-1; 9 nucleotides align to TRBD2. The V and J ends lost 3 bases and 8 bases, in that order; junction bases with no gene match: 14. This CDR3 has 16 amino acids. CDR1 is DFQATT, CDR2 SNEGSKA, per germline (reference sequence).

The rearrangement uses TRBV5-1 and TRBJ1-6; 9 positions agree with TRBD1. The CDR3 runs 16 residues. J lost 10 bases, V lost 3 bases, and 11 bases had no gene match. Germline assignment: CDR1 SGHRS and CDR2 YFSETQ. The CDR3 region has the DNA TGCGCCAGCAGCTCGAGGGAGGGGACAGGGCCGTCACCCCTCCACTTT. Translating gives CASSSREGTGPSPLHF. The whole variable domain, remainder taken from reference TRBV5-1 and TRBJ1-6, is KAGVTQTPRYLIKTRGQQVTLSCSPISGHRSVSWYQQTPGQGLQFLFEYFSETQRNKGNFPGRFSGRQFSNSRSEMNVSTLELGDSALYLCASSSREGTGPSPLHFGNGTRLTVT.

The chain combines TRBV5-8 with TRBJ2-2; 7 bases map to TRBD1. Germline assignment: CDR1 SGHTS and CDR2 YDEGEE. The CDR3 contains 16 residues. V lost 4 bases, J lost 2 bases, and 8 bases stayed unmatched. This CDR3 reads CASSLRDRKNTGELFF. In nucleotides, the CDR3 is TGTGCCAGCAGCCTCCGGGACAGAAAAAACACCGGGGAGCTGTTTTTT.

The rearrangement links TRBV30 to TRBJ2-3; D not resolved. Per the germline V gene, CDR1 is GTSNPN and CDR2 is SVGIG (reference sequence). This CDR3 has 13 amino acids. Trimming stripped 1 base from V and 5 bases from J, with 10 bases between. The CDR3 reads CAWSGPSGDTQYF. The CDR3 DNA reads TGTGCCTGGAGTGGTCCCTCGGGAGATACGCAGTATTTT.

This clone was recorded only once. V is TRBV19 and J is TRBJ1-5, with TRBD1 matching 10 bases. Trimming took 8 bases from V and 1 from J; bases not matched to a gene: 5. This CDR3 is built from 15 residues. Germline V lookup: CDR1 LNHDA, CDR2 SQIVND (reference sequence). The CDR3 here is CASYPGQGSNQPQHF. The CDR3, as DNA: TGTGCCAGTTATCCGGGACAGGGGAGCAATCAGCCCCAGCATTTT.

The chain combines TRBV5-8 with TRBJ2-1; TRBD1 matches at 7 bases. The CDR3 length is 15 residues. The V gene's germline CDR1 is SGHTS and CDR2 YDEGEE. Trimming at V came to 4 bases and at J to 2 bases, leaving 6 bases not matched to a gene. CDR3 coding DNA: TGTGCCAGCAGCCTCCTGGACAGGACCTACAATGAGCAGTTCTTC. This encodes CASSLLDRTYNEQFF.